The 12 T cell receptor beta chains below all came from one sample that was sequenced in a study of shared clonotypes between healthy human individuals. TCRdb's table, derived via immunoSEQ multiplex PCR, lists solely in-frame clones and lacks some. The sample includes about 1 million clones, about three quarters seen only once; the top ten take about 1.5%. Material: memory CD4+ T cells sorted from blood. The subset here: CD45RA-negative fraction. These receptor sequences come from a man aged 18 to 29 in good health.

This chain connects TRBV6-4 to TRBJ1-1; D may be TRBD1 (5 bases). Germline assignment: CDR1 MRHNA and CDR2 SNTAGT. V dropped 8 bases and J dropped 4 bases, with 20 bases sitting between them. CDR3 size: 15 residues. CDR3 DNA sequence: TGTGCCAGCCTTAGGGGCACTGGCAGGATCACTGAAGCTTTCTTT. Encoded protein: CASLRGTGRITEAFF.

The V call is TRBV2, the J call TRBJ1-1, with D possibly TRBD1 on 6 matching bases. The CDR3 loop spans 15 amino acids. From germline, CDR1 is SNHLY and CDR2 FYNNEI. The ends were cut back, 0 bases at V and 3 bases at J, with 11 bases in the middle. The chain's CDR3 is CASSEAGGVDTEAFF. CDR3 nucleotides: TGTGCCAGCAGTGAAGCAGGGGGGGTCGACACTGAAGCTTTCTTT.

This clone was recorded a few times. The V call is TRBV10-3, the J call TRBJ1-1; D perhaps matches TRBD1 (5 bases). Germline V gene lookup returns CDR1 ENHRY and CDR2 SYGVKD. V gave up 0 bases and J gave up 9 bases, with 11 bases separating them. The CDR3 contains 13 residues. The CDR3 DNA is TGTGCCATCAGTGAGTCGGGGCAGGGACAAGCTTTCTTT. Encoded protein: CAISESGQGQAFF.

The chain carries TRBV4-1 and TRBJ2-2; 7 bases align to TRBD1. There are 14 residues in the CDR3. Germline V gene data show CDR1 as MGHRA and CDR2 as YSYEKL. The V and J ends lost 0 bases and 14 bases, in that order; junction bases with no gene match: 9. The CDR3 nucleotides are TGCGCCAGCAGCCAAGAAATGGACAGGCGGAAACTGTTTTTT. Its translation: CASSQEMDRRKLFF.

As concerns this clone: Distinct nucleotide sequences in the sample also encode this CDR3. The J gene is TRBJ2-3, the V gene TRBV7-2; no clear D. The V gene lost 1 base and the J gene lost 2 bases, with 4 bases spanning the gap. This CDR3 contains 13 residues. Germline assignment: CDR1 SGHTA and CDR2 FQGNSA. DNA for the CDR3: TGTGCCAGCAGCTTAGGGTACACAGATACGCAGTATTTT. Protein product: CASSLGYTDTQYF.

The gene calls are TRBV30 and TRBJ1-4, with unresolved D. V was trimmed by 3 bases and J by 8 bases, leaving 19 bases between them. The germline V gene encodes CDR1 GTSNPN and CDR2 SVGIG (reference sequence). The CDR3 sequence is 15 residues long. Here the CDR3 DNA reads TGTGCCTGGAGGGGTAGAGGATGGGAAGAGGAAAAACTGTTTTTT. The encoded protein is CAWRGRGWEEEKLFF.

The chain links TRBV2 to TRBJ2-7; D gene uncertain. Trimming shortened V by 4 bases and J by 3 bases, and 4 bases separated the two germline ends. The CDR3 covers 11 residues. Germline CDR1 SNHLY, CDR2 FYNNEI. The chain's CDR3 is CASSADYEQYF. DNA for the CDR3: TGTGCCAGCAGTGCAGACTACGAGCAGTACTTC.

This clone was seen a handful of times. This rearrangement joins TRBV5-4 to TRBJ1-6, with unresolved D. Germline assignment: CDR1 SGHNT and CDR2 YYREEE (reference sequence). The CDR3 runs 12 residues. The ends were cut back, 5 bases at V and 7 bases at J, with 7 bases in the middle. The CDR3 bases are TGTGCCAGCAGTTCAGGAAATTCACCCCTCCACTTT. Protein: CASSSGNSPLHF.

In nucleotides, the CDR3 is TGCGCCAGCAGCTTGGAACAGGGAAAAGAGCCCCAGCATTTT. This codes for CASSLEQGKEPQHF. This chain connects TRBV5-1 to TRBJ1-5, with D possibly matching TRBD1 (6 bases). CDR3 size: 14 residues. The V end was cut by 0 bases, the J end by 8 bases, with 12 bases between. Germline values: CDR1 SGHRS, CDR2 YFSETQ.

The chain combines TRBV20-1 with TRBJ1-1; D gene uncertain. The CDR3 is 11 amino acids. V dropped 4 bases and J dropped 8 bases, with 11 bases sitting between them. The germline V gene has CDR1 DFQATT and CDR2 SNEGSKA (reference sequence). The chain's CDR3 is CSAMPFPEAFF. The CDR3 DNA reads TGCAGTGCTATGCCTTTCCCAGAAGCTTTCTTT.

This rearrangement joins TRBV7-3 to TRBJ2-3; no definite D call. The CDR3 has 12 amino acids. Germline lookup yields CDR1 SGHTA and CDR2 FQGTGA. Between the trimmed V and J ends, which lost 3 bases and 6 bases, there was a span of 7 bases. In nucleotides, the CDR3 is TGTGCCAGCAGCTTTGATTTGGATACGCAGTATTTT. Translating it yields CASSFDLDTQYF.

This clone was found a few times. The J gene is TRBJ2-5, the V gene TRBV2, with a possible D match to TRBD2 (7 bases). Germline assignment: CDR1 SNHLY and CDR2 FYNNEI. The V end lost 4 bases, the J end lost 6 bases, and 12 bases lay between the germline ends. The CDR3 extends over 13 amino acids. CDR3 region: CASSAGGGKTQYF. The CDR3 bases are TGTGCCAGCAGTGCGGGGGGCGGAAAGACCCAGTACTTC.